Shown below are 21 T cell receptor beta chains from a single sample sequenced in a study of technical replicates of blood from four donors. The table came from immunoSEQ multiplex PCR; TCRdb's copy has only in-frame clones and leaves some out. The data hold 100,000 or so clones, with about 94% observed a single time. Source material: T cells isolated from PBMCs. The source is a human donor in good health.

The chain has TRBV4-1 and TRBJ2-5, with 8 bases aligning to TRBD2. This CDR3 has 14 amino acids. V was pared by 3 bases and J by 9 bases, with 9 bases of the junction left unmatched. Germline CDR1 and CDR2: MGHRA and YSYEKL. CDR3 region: CASSQSGRGAPQYF. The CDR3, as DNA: TGCGCCAGCAGCCAGTCGGGGCGGGGGGCGCCCCAGTACTTC.

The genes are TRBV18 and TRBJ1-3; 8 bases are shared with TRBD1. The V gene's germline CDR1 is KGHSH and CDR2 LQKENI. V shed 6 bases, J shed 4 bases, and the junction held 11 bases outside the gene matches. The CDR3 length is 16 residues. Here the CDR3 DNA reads TGTGCCAGCTCCGCCGCGGTCGGACAGGGAGGAAACACCATATATTTT. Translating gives CASSAAVGQGGNTIYF.

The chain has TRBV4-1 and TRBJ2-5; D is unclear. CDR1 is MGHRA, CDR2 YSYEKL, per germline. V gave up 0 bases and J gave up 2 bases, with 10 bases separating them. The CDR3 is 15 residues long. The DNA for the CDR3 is TGCGCCAGCAGCCAAGACCCCCACAGACAAGAGACCCAGTACTTC. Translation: CASSQDPHRQETQYF.

The CDR3 sequence: CASRGGAEKLFF. In DNA, the CDR3 is TGTGCCAGTCGTGGTGGGGCCGAAAAACTGTTTTTT. This chain connects TRBV19 to TRBJ1-4; TRBD1 might be the D (5 bases). Trimming took off 8 bases at V and 8 bases at J, with 12 bases between the two ends. Germline assignment: CDR1 LNHDA and CDR2 SQIVND (reference sequence). The CDR3 length is 12 residues.

The CDR3 sequence: CASSLLNQPQHF. In DNA, the CDR3 is TGTGCCAGCAGTTTACTCAATCAGCCCCAGCATTTT. V is TRBV28 and J is TRBJ1-5; D ambiguous. V lost 2 bases to trimming and J lost 3 bases, with 2 bases between them. Germline assignment: CDR1 MDHEN and CDR2 SYDVKM. The CDR3 consists of 12 residues.

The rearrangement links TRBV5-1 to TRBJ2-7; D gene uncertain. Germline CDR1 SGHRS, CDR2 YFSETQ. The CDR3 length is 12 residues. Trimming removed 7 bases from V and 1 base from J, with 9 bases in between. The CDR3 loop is CASPIRSYEQYF. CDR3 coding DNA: TGCGCCAGCCCTATCCGGTCCTACGAGCAGTACTTC.

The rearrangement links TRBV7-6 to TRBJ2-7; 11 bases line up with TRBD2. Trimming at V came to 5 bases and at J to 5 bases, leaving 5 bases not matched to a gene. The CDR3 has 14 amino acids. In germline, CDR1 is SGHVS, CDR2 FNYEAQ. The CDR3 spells CASSAGLAEDEQYF. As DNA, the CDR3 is TGTGCCAGCAGCGCGGGACTAGCGGAAGACGAGCAGTACTTC.

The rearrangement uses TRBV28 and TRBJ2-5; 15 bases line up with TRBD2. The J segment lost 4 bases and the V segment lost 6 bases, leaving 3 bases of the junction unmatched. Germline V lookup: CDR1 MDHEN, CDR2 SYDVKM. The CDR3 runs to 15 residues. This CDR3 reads CASSPGLAGGETQYF. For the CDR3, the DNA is TGTGCCAGCAGCCCGGGACTAGCGGGAGGAGAGACCCAGTACTTC.

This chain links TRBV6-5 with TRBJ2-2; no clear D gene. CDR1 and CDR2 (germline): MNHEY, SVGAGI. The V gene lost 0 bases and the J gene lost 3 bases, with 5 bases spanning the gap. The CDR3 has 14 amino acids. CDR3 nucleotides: TGTGCCAGCAGTTACTCCCGGGACACCGGGGAGCTGTTTTTT. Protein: CASSYSRDTGELFF.

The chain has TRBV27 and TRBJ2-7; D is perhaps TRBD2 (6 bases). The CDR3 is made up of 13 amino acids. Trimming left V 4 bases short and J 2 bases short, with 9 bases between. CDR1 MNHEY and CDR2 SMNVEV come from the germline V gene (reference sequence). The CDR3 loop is CASSWRGAYEQYF. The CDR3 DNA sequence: TGTGCCAGCAGTTGGAGGGGCGCCTACGAGCAGTACTTC.

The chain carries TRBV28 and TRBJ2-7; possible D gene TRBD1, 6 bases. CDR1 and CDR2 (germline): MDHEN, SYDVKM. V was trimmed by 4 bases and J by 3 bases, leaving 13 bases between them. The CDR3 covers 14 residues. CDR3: CASSSQGHLYEQYF. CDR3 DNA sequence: TGTGCCAGCAGTTCGCAGGGACATCTCTACGAGCAGTACTTC.

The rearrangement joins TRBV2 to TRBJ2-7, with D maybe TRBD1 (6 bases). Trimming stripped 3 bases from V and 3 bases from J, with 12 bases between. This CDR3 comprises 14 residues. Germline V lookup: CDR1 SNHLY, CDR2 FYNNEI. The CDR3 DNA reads TGTGCCAGCAGTGATCCTAACAGGGACTACGAGCAGTACTTC. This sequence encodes CASSDPNRDYEQYF.

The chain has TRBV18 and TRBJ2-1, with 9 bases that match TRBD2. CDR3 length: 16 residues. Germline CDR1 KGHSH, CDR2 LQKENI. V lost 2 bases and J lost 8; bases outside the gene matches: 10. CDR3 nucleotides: TGTGCCAGCTCACCAAAGCTAGCGGGGTCTATAGATGAGCAGTTCTTC. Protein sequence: CASSPKLAGSIDEQFF.

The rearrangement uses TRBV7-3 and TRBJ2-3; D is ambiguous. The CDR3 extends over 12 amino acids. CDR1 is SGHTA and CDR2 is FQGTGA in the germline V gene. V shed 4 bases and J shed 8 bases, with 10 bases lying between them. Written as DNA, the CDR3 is TGTGCCAGCAGCTCACGAACGGGTACGCAGTATTTT. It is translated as CASSSRTGTQYF.

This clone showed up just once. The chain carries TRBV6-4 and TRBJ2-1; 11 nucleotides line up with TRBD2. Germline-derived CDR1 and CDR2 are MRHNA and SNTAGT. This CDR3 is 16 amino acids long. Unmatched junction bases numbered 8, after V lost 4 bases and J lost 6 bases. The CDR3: CASSGVAGGPLNEQFF. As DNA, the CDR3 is TGTGCCAGCAGTGGGGTAGCGGGGGGGCCTCTCAATGAGCAGTTCTTC.

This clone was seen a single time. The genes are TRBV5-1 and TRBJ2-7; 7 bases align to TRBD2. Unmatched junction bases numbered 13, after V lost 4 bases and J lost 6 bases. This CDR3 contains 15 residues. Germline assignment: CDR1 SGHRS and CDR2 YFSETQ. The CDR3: CASSALIGGEGEQYF. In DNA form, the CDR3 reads TGCGCCAGCAGCGCCCTCATAGGCGGGGAGGGCGAGCAGTACTTC.

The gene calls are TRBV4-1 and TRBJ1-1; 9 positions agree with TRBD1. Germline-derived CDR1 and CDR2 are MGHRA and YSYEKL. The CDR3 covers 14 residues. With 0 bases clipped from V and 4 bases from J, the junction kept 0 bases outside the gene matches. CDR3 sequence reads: CASSQEDRGTEAFF. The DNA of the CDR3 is TGCGCCAGCAGCCAAGAGGACAGGGGCACTGAAGCTTTCTTT.

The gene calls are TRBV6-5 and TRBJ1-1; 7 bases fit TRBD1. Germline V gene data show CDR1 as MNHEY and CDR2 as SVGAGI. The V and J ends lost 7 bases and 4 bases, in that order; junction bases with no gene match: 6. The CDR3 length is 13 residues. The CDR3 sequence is CASNRDSSTEAFF. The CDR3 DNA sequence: TGTGCCAGCAACCGGGACAGCAGCACTGAAGCTTTCTTT.

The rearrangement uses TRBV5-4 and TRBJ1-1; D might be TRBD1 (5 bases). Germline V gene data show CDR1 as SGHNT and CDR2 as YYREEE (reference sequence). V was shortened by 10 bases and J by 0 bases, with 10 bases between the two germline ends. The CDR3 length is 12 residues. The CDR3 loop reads CAVQGLNTEAFF. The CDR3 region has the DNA TGTGCCGTGCAGGGATTGAACACTGAAGCTTTCTTT. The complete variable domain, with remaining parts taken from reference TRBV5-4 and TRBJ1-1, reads ETGVTQSPTHLIKTRGQQVTLRCSSQSGHNTVSWYQQALGQGPQFIFQYYREEENGRGNFPPRFSGLQFPNYSSELNVNALELDDSALYLCAVQGLNTEAFFGQGTRLTVV.

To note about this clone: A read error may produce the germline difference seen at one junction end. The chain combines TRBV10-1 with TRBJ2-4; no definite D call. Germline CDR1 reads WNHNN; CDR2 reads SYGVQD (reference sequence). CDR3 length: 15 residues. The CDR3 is CASSGAGYGTSRPHF. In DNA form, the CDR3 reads TGCGCCAGCAGTGGAGCCGGATATGGCACCTCGAGGCCTCACTTC.

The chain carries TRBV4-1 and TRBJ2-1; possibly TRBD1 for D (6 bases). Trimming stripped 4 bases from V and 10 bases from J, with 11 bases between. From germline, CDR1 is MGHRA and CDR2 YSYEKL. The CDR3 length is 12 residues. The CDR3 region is CASSPGAAEQFF. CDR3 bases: TGCGCCAGCAGCCCAGGGGCAGCCGAGCAGTTCTTC.